One and the same sample provided the 2 T cell receptor beta chains below, sequenced in a study of T cell responses to AZD1222 COVID-19 vaccine. Sequencing used immunoSEQ multiplex PCR; TCRdb keeps in-frame clones, though not all of them. The sample holds 90,000 to 110,000 clones, approximately 90% seen once. Material: peripheral blood, obtained on day 0 of AZD1222 vaccination. Receptor source: an adult in good health.

By proportion, this clone is medium-sized. The chain combines TRBV5-8 with TRBJ2-7, with a tentative D call TRBD1 (5 bases). Trimming left V 0 bases short and J 4 bases short, with 11 bases between. Looked up from germline, CDR1 is SGHTS and CDR2 is YDEGEE. This CDR3 has 14 residues. The CDR3 DNA reads TGTGCCAGCAGCTTGGGGCAGGGTGTTTACGAGCAGTACTTC. It translates to CASSLGQGVYEQYF.

This rearrangement joins TRBV5-8 to TRBJ1-1; no clear D. Germline V lookup: CDR1 SGHTS, CDR2 YDEGEE. The germline V and J ends were trimmed by 2 bases and 0 bases, with 11 bases remaining between them. The CDR3 length is 15 residues. DNA of the CDR3: TGTGCCAGCAGCTTTAGATTAACCTTGAACACTGAAGCTTTCTTT. This gives the protein CASSFRLTLNTEAFF.